This is a list of T cell receptor beta chains from one sample in a study of control samples from healthy donors and cancer patients. Some clones are missing from TCRdb's copy, which holds only in-frame ones; the method was immunoSEQ multiplex PCR. The sample holds roughly 100,000 clones, more than 85% seen once. The sequenced sample was PBMCs. These receptors were collected from a man aged 60-69 years with lung cancer. Each CDR3 is given with its conserved first and last residue. The D gene is left open where the match is weak. Size tells how often a clone was seen (once, few, many) or the class of an expanded clone, and some rows leave it out.

>TRBV30|TRBJ1-6|once|TRBD1
TGTGCCTGGAGTGCCGGGACAGGCGGCTCACCCCTCCACTTT
CAWSAGTGGSPLHF
>TRBV5-5|TRBJ1-1|NA|NA
TGTGCCAGCAGCTTTCTTTTGAGACAGTTCACTGAAGCTTTCTTT
CASSFLLRQFTEAFF
>TRBV6-5|TRBJ2-7|NA|NA
TGTGCCAGCAGTTACAGGGAGAGCTCCTACGAGCAGTACTTC
CASSYRESSYEQYF
>TRBV7-9|TRBJ1-1|NA|TRBD1
TGTGCCAGCAGCTCGACAGGGGGCAGGTCTGAAGCTTTCTTT
CASSSTGGRSEAFF
>TRBV6-5|TRBJ2-5|NA|NA
TGTGCCAGCAGTTACTTACGGGGAACGGAGACCCAGTACTTC
CASSYLRGTETQYF
>TRBV11-1|TRBJ1-2|NA|NA
TGTGCCAGCAGCTTGGACCGGAACTATGGCTACACCTTC
CASSLDRNYGYTF
>TRBV10-3|TRBJ1-6|NA|TRBD1
TGTGCCATCAGTGATAGAACAGGGGCCAATTCACCCCTCCACTTT
CAISDRTGANSPLHF
>TRBV13|TRBJ1-3|once|NA
TGTGCCAGCAGCCAACAAGGCGGGCGCTTCTCCCCCGGAAACACCATATATTTT
CASSQQGGRFSPGNTIYF
>TRBV6-1|TRBJ2-3|NA|NA
TGTGCCAGCAGTGAAGGACGTCTCCCTCAGTATTTT
CASSEGRLPQYF
>TRBV6-5|TRBJ1-3|NA|NA
TGTGCCAGCAGTCGAGGGGGACACTCTGGAAACACCATATATTTT
CASSRGGHSGNTIYF
>TRBV30|TRBJ1-2|few|NA
TGTGCCTGGGGACGGCCTCCCGGGGGCTACACCTTC
CAWGRPPGGYTF
>TRBV7-8|TRBJ1-2|once|NA
TGTGCCAGCAGCCTTAGACTCGACGGTGGCTACACCTTC
CASSLRLDGGYTF
>TRBV5-4|TRBJ2-7|NA|NA
TGTGCCAGCAGCTTGGGGGGGGCCCCGGGGGGGCAGTACTTC
CASSLGGAPGGQYF
>TRBV4-1|TRBJ1-2|NA|TRBD1
TGCGCCAGCAGCCAAGAGGGGACAGACTATGGCTACACCTTC
CASSQEGTDYGYTF
>TRBV19|TRBJ2-2|NA|NA
TGTGCCAGTATGGCACCCCCGGCGGTTACCGGGGAGCTGTTTTTT
CASMAPPAVTGELFF
>TRBV5-1|TRBJ1-6|NA|NA
TGCGCCAGCAGCCCTCCCCCGGGGTCACCCCTCCACTTT
CASSPPPGSPLHF
>TRBV12-5|TRBJ2-1|few|TRBD2
TGTGCTAGTGGTTCCCCGCGTATCAGCGGGGGTCCCAATGAGCAGTTCTTC
CASGSPRISGGPNEQFF
>TRBV6-5|TRBJ2-5|NA|TRBD2
TGTGCCAGCAGTCACCCCCGCGGGGGTCGGGAGACCCAGTACTTC
CASSHPRGGRETQYF
>TRBV6-5|TRBJ1-2|NA|NA
TGTGCCAGCAGTCTGCAGCAAGGGTATGGCTACACCTTC
CASSLQQGYGYTF
>TRBV3-1/TRBV3-2|TRBJ2-5|NA|TRBD2
TGTGCCAGCAGCCCGGGACTAGCGGGAGGGGGTGGGCAAGAGACCCAGTACTTC
CASSPGLAGGGGQETQYF
>TRBV3-1/TRBV3-2|TRBJ1-1|NA|NA
TGTGCCAGCAGCCAAGAACAGGGGAACACTGAAGCTTTCTTT
CASSQEQGNTEAFF
>TRBV5-1|TRBJ2-5|NA|NA
TGCGCCAGCAGCCCAGGGGATCTAGGGGAGACCCAGTACTTC
CASSPGDLGETQYF